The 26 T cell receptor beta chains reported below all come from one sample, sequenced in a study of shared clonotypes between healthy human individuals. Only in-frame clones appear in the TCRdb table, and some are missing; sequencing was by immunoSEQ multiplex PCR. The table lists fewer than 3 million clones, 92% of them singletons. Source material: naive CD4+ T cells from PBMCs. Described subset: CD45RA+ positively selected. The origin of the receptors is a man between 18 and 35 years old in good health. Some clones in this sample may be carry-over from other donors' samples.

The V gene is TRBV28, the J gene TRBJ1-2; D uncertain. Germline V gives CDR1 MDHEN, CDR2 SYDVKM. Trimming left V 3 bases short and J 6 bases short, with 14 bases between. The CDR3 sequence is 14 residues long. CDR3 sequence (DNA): TGTGCCAGCAGTTTCCCCACTCGAGGGAATGGCTACACCTTC. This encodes CASSFPTRGNGYTF.

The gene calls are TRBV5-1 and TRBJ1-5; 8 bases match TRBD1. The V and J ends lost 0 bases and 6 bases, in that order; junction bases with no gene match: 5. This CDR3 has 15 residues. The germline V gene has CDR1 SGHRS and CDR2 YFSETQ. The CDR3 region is CASSLGTGPIQPQHF. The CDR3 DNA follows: TGCGCCAGCAGCTTGGGGACAGGGCCTATTCAGCCCCAGCATTTT.

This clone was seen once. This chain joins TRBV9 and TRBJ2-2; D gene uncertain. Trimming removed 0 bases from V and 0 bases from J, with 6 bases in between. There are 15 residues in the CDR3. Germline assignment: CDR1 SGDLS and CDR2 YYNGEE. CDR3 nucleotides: TGTGCCAGCAGCGTAGTGGGTACGAACACCGGGGAGCTGTTTTTT. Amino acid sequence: CASSVVGTNTGELFF.

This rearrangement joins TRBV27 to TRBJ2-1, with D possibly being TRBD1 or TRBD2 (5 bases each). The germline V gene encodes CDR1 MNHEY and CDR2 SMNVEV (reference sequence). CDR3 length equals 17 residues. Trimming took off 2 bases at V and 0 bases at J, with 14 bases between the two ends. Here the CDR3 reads CASSLPGARSSYNEQFF. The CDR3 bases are TGTGCCAGCAGTTTACCCGGGGCCCGGAGCTCCTACAATGAGCAGTTCTTC.

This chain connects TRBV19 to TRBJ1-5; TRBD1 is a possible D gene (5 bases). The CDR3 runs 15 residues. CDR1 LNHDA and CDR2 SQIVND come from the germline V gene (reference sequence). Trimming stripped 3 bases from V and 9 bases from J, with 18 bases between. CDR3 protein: CASSIGGTAIMPQHF. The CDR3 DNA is TGTGCCAGTAGTATTGGAGGGACGGCAATCATGCCCCAGCATTTT.

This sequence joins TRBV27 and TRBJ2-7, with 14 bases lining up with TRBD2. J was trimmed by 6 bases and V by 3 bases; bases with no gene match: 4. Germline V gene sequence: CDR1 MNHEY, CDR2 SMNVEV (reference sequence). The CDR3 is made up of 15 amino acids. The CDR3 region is CASSLGLAGASEQYF. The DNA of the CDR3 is TGTGCCAGCAGTTTGGGACTAGCGGGAGCCAGCGAGCAGTACTTC.

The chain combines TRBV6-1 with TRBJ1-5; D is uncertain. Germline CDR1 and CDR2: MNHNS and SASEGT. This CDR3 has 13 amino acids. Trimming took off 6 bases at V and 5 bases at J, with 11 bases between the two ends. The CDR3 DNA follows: TGTGCCAGCAGCCCAAAGGGCGATCAGCCCCAGCATTTT. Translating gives CASSPKGDQPQHF.

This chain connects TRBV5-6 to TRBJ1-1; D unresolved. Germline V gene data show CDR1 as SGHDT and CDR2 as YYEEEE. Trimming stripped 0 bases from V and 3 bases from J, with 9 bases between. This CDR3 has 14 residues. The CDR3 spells CASSLGSVDTEAFF. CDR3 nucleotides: TGTGCCAGCAGCTTGGGGTCCGTGGACACTGAAGCTTTCTTT.

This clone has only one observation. CDR3 coding DNA: TGTGCCAGCAGCGCCTCGGTCGGGGGGCGCCTGTATGGCTACACCTTC. It encodes CASSASVGGRLYGYTF. V gene TRBV28 combines with J gene TRBJ1-2; possible D gene TRBD1, 6 bases. V was trimmed by 6 bases and J by 5 bases, leaving 22 bases between them. This CDR3 is built from 16 residues. Germline assignment: CDR1 MDHEN and CDR2 SYDVKM.

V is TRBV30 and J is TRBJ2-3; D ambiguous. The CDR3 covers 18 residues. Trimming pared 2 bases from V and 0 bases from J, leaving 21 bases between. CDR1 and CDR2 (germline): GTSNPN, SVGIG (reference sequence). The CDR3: CAWSRGVFGYTSTDTQYF. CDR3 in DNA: TGTGCCTGGAGTCGAGGCGTTTTTGGGTATACTAGCACAGATACGCAGTATTTT.

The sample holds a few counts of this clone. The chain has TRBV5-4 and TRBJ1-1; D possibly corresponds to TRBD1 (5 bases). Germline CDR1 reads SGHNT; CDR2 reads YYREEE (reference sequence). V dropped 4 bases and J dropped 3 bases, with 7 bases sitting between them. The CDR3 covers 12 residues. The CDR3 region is CASSRGDTEAFF. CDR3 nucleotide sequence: TGTGCCAGCAGCCGGGGGGACACTGAAGCTTTCTTT.

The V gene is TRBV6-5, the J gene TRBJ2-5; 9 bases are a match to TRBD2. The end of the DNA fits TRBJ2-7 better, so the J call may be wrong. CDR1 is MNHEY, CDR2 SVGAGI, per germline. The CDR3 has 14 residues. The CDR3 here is CASTRTSASYEQYF. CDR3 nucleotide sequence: TGTGCCAGCACCCGGACTAGCGCCTCCTACGAGCAGTACTTC.

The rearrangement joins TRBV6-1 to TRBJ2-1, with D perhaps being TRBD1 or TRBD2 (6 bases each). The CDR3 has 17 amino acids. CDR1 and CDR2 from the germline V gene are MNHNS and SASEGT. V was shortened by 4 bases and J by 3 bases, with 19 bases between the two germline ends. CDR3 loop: CASSGGGFGGVYNEQFF. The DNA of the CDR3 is TGTGCCAGCAGTGGAGGGGGATTCGGGGGAGTCTACAATGAGCAGTTCTTC.

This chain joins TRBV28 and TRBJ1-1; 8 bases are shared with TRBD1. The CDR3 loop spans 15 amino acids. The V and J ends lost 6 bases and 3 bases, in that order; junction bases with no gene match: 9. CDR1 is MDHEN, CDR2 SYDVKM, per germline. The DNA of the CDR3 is TGTGCCAGCAGCCTACGAACAGGGGGATACACTGAAGCTTTCTTT. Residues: CASSLRTGGYTEAFF.

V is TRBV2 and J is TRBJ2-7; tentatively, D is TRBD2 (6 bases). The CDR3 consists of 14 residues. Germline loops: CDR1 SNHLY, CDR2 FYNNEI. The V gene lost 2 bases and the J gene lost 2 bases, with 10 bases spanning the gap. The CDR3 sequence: CASSETSRTYEQYF. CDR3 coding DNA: TGTGCCAGCAGTGAAACTAGCCGAACCTACGAGCAGTACTTC.

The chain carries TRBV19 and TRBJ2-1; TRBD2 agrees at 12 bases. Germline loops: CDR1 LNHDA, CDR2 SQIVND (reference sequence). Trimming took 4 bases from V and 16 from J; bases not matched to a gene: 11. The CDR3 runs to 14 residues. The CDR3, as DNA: TGTGCCAGTAGTACCACTTCGACTAGCGGGAGATCATTCTTC. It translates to CASSTTSTSGRSFF.

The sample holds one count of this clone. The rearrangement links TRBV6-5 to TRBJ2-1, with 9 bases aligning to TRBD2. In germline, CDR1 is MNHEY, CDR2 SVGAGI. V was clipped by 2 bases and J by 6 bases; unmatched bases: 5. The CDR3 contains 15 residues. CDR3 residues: CASSYAGGPFNEQFF. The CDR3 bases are TGTGCCAGCAGTTACGCGGGAGGGCCATTCAATGAGCAGTTCTTC.

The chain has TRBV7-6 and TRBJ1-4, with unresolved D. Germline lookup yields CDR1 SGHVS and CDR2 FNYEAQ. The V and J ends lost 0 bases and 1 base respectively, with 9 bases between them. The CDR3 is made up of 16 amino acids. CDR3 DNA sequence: TGTGCCAGCAGCTTAGCCGGCCGGGGAACTAATGAAAAACTGTTTTTT. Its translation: CASSLAGRGTNEKLFF.

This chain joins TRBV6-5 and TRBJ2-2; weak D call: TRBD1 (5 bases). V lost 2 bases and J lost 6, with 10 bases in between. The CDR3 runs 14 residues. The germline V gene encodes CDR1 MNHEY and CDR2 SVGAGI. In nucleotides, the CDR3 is TGTGCCAGCAGTTACACCCAGGGTCCCGGGGAGCTGTTTTTT. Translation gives CASSYTQGPGELFF.

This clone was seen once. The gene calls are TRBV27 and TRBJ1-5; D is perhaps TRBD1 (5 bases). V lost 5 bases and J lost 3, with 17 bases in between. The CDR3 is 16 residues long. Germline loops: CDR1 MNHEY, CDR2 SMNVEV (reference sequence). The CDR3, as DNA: TGTGCCAGCAGTCTCGTGGGGGGGTCCCTCAATCAGCCCCAGCATTTT. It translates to CASSLVGGSLNQPQHF.

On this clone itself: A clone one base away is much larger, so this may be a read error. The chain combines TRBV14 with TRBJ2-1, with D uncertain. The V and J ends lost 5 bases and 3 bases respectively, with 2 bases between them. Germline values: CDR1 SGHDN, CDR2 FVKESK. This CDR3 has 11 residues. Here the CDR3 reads CASSIYNEQFF. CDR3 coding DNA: TGTGCCAGCAGCATCTACAATGAGCAGTTCTTC.

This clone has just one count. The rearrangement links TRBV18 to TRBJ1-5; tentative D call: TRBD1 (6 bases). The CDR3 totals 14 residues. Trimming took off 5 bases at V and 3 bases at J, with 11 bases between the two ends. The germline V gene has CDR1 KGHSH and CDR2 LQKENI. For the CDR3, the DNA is TGTGCCAGCTCAGAAGGACAGACCAATCAGCCCCAGCATTTT. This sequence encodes CASSEGQTNQPQHF.

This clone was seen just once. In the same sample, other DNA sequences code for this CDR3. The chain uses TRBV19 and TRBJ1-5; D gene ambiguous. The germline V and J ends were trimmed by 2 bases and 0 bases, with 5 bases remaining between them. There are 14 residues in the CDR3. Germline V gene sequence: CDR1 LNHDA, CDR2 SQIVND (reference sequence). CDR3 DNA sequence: TGTGCCAGTAGTATACAGACTAGCAATCAGCCCCAGCATTTT. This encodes CASSIQTSNQPQHF.

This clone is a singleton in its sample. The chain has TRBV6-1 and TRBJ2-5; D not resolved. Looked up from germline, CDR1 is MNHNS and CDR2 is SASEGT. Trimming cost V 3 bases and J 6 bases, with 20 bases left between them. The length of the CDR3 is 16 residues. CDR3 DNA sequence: TGTGCCAGCAGTGAGTCCGGCAGGCCCTCCAGGAAGACCCAGTACTTC. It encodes CASSESGRPSRKTQYF.

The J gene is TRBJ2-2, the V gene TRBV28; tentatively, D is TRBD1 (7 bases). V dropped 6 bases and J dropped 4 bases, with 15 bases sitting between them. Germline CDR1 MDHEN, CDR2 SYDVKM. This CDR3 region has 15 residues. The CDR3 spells CASSPAEGATGELFF. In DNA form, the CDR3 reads TGTGCCAGCAGCCCCGCGGAGGGGGCCACCGGGGAGCTGTTTTTT.

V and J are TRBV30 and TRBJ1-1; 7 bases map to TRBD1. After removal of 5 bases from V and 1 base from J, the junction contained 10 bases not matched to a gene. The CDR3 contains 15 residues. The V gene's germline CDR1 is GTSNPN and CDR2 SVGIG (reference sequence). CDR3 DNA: TGTGCCTGGTTCTGGGGGGGACAGAAGAACACTGAAGCTTTCTTT. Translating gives CAWFWGGQKNTEAFF.